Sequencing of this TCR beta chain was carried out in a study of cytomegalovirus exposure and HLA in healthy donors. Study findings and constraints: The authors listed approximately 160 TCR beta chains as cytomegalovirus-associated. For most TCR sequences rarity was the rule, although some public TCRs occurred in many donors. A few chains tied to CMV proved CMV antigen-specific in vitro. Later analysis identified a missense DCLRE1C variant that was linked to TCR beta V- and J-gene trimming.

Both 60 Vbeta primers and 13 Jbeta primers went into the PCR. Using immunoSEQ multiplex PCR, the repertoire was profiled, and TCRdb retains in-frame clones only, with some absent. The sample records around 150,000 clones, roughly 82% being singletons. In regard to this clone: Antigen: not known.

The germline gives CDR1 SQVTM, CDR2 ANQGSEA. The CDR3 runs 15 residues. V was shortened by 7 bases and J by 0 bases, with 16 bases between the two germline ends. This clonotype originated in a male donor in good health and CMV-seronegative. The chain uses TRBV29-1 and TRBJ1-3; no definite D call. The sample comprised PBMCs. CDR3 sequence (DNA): TGCAGCGCAACTACAAGGAGCCGCTCTGGAAACACCATATATTTT. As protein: CSATTRSRSGNTIYF.